This T cell receptor (beta chain) was sequenced for a study of blood T cell repertoires in COVID-19. Germline CDR1 is WSHSY and CDR2 is SAAADI. The CDR3 contains 14 residues. V lost 6 bases to trimming and J lost 9 bases; unmatched junction nucleotides: 8. TCRdb keeps only in-frame clones here, not all; method: immunoSEQ multiplex PCR. Of 12,000 to 15,000 clones listed, roughly nine tenths are singletons. J is TRBJ2-1 and V is TRBV10-2; 10 bases agree with TRBD2. Sequencing input: peripheral blood. The sequence derives from a human donor in a cohort sampled during active COVID-19. CDR3 DNA: TGCGCCAGCAGCGTCCTAGCGGGGGCATCTGAGCAGTTCTTC. Protein sequence: CASSVLAGASEQFF.